The 21 T cell receptor beta chains below were found in one sample sequenced in a study of T cell responses to AZD1222 COVID-19 vaccine. Using immunoSEQ multiplex PCR, the repertoire was profiled, and TCRdb retains in-frame clones only, with some absent. This table holds about 190,000 clones, over 70% found once. The material sequenced was peripheral blood, taken on day 0 of MenACWY control vaccination. The source of these receptors is an adult in good health.

The V gene is TRBV5-1, the J gene TRBJ2-3, with 7 bases that match TRBD1. The CDR3 consists of 14 residues. Trimming cost V 4 bases and J 3 bases; bases outside gene matches: 5. Germline V gives CDR1 SGHRS, CDR2 YFSETQ. In DNA form, the CDR3 reads TGCGCCAGCAGCCCCGGGACAGAGACAGATACGCAGTATTTT. Translated, it gives CASSPGTETDTQYF.

J is TRBJ1-2 and V is TRBV5-5; tentatively, D is TRBD1 (6 bases). The V end was cut by 2 bases, the J end by 5 bases, with 10 bases between. The CDR3 length is 13 residues. Germline V gives CDR1 SGHKS, CDR2 YYEKEE (reference sequence). This CDR3 reads CASSLGGWYGYTF. CDR3 nucleotide sequence: TGTGCCAGCAGCTTAGGGGGATGGTATGGCTACACCTTC.

The chain combines TRBV4-3 with TRBJ1-5, with D uncertain. CDR3 length: 15 residues. CDR1 and CDR2 from the germline V gene are LGHNA and YSLEER. The V and J ends lost 0 bases and 3 bases respectively, with 9 bases between them. CDR3 DNA sequence: TGCGCCAGCAGCCAAGACGGGTCTCACAATCAGCCCCAGCATTTT. Translation gives CASSQDGSHNQPQHF.

The chain carries TRBV5-1 and TRBJ1-4; D unclear. V was trimmed by 1 base and J by 0 bases, leaving 7 bases between them. This CDR3 region has 15 residues. Germline V gives CDR1 SGHRS, CDR2 YFSETQ. CDR3 in amino acids: CASSLLTATNEKLFF. CDR3 coding DNA: TGCGCCAGCAGCTTGCTCACTGCAACTAATGAAAAACTGTTTTTT.

J is TRBJ2-2 and V is TRBV7-3, with 7 bases that match TRBD1. The CDR3 consists of 14 residues. V lost 5 bases, J lost 6 bases, and 6 bases stayed unmatched. The germline gives CDR1 SGHTA, CDR2 FQGTGA. The CDR3 sequence is CASSPTGNPGELFF. The CDR3 coding sequence is TGTGCCAGCAGCCCGACAGGGAATCCCGGGGAGCTGTTTTTT.

The rearrangement joins TRBV5-1 to TRBJ1-2, with D maybe TRBD1 (6 bases). The V end lost 3 bases, the J end lost 8 bases, and 11 bases lay between the germline ends. This CDR3 is built from 12 residues. CDR1 is SGHRS, CDR2 YFSETQ, per germline. The CDR3 coding sequence is TGCGCCAGCAGCTGGAACCAGGGGGGCTACACCTTC. This encodes CASSWNQGGYTF.

This chain joins TRBV6-5 and TRBJ2-1, with TRBD2 matching 11 bases. The CDR3 is made up of 15 amino acids. Germline trimming cut 6 bases from V and 5 bases from J; bases unmatched to any gene: 6. Germline V CDR1 and CDR2: MNHEY, SVGAGI. This chain's CDR3 is CASRDSGGANNEQFF. CDR3 nucleotides: TGTGCCAGCAGGGATAGCGGGGGGGCTAACAATGAGCAGTTCTTC.

The genes are TRBV7-3 and TRBJ2-7; 9 positions match TRBD1. Trimming removed 3 bases from V and 3 bases from J; junction bases left unmatched: 3. The germline gives CDR1 SGHTA, CDR2 FQGTGA. There are 14 residues in the CDR3. The CDR3 DNA reads as TGTGCCAGCAGCTTGGGACAGGGAAACTACGAGCAGTACTTC. Encoded protein: CASSLGQGNYEQYF.

The chain couples TRBV15 to TRBJ1-2; tentative D call: TRBD1 (6 bases). Between the trimmed V and J ends, which lost 4 bases and 7 bases, there was a span of 13 bases. The CDR3 consists of 13 residues. Germline V gene data show CDR1 as LNHNV and CDR2 as YYDKDF (reference sequence). In DNA, the CDR3 is TGTGCCACCAGCATAGGGGGTGATGGTGGCTACACCTTC. This codes for CATSIGGDGGYTF.

This sequence joins TRBV6-1 and TRBJ2-3; the match to TRBD1 covers 10 bases. Germline-derived CDR1 and CDR2 are MNHNS and SASEGT. The CDR3 is 15 amino acids. The ends lost 2 bases at V and 6 bases at J; junction bases unmatched: 5. The CDR3 protein is CASSESGGQGDTQYF. DNA of the CDR3: TGTGCCAGCAGTGAATCTGGGGGACAGGGGGATACGCAGTATTTT.

The chain uses TRBV6-7 and TRBJ2-1, with 10 nucleotides matching TRBD2. TRBV6-7 is assigned to the ORF class and has an uncertain function. Trimming at V came to 5 bases and at J to 2 bases, leaving 6 bases not matched to a gene. CDR3 length equals 16 residues. CDR3 DNA: TGTGCCAGCAGTGGAAGACTAGCGGGCACCTACAATGAGCAGTTCTTC. This gives the protein CASSGRLAGTYNEQFF.

The chain is built from TRBV28 and TRBJ2-7; a weak D match, TRBD1 (5 bases). The V gene's germline CDR1 is MDHEN and CDR2 SYDVKM. With 3 bases removed from V and 6 bases from J, the gap between germline ends came to 9 bases. This CDR3 has 12 amino acids. The CDR3 sequence: CASSFGQGEQYF. The DNA for the CDR3 is TGTGCCAGCAGTTTTGGGCAGGGCGAGCAGTACTTC.

This chain joins TRBV27 and TRBJ2-1; D gene ambiguous. Germline V lookup: CDR1 MNHEY, CDR2 SMNVEV (reference sequence). There are 13 residues in the CDR3. With 3 bases removed from V and 10 bases from J, the gap between germline ends came to 13 bases. CDR3 sequence: CASSFGAIAEQFF. For the CDR3, the DNA is TGTGCCAGCAGTTTCGGAGCCATAGCAGAGCAGTTCTTC.

The chain couples TRBV6-5 to TRBJ1-2; D not resolved. Per the germline V gene, CDR1 is MNHEY and CDR2 is SVGAGI. Trimming pared 2 bases from V and 6 bases from J, leaving 10 bases between. The CDR3 is made up of 13 amino acids. CDR3: CASSYGGSDGYTF. CDR3 DNA sequence: TGTGCCAGCAGTTACGGAGGTTCCGATGGCTACACCTTC.

J is TRBJ2-2 and V is TRBV12-3 or TRBV12-4; D ambiguous. V was trimmed by 7 bases and J by 5 bases, leaving 11 bases between them. The CDR3 length is 13 residues. DNA for the CDR3: TGTGCCAGCAAATTGAGCCTAACCGGGGAGCTGTTTTTT. Its protein is CASKLSLTGELFF.

The chain combines TRBV18 with TRBJ2-2; maybe TRBD1 (5 bases). The CDR3 loop spans 16 amino acids. The V and J ends lost 3 bases and 1 base respectively, with 12 bases between them. Germline values: CDR1 KGHSH, CDR2 LQKENI. The CDR3 sequence: CASSPVRALNTGELFF. DNA for the CDR3: TGTGCCAGCTCACCGGTCAGGGCCTTGAACACCGGGGAGCTGTTTTTT.

V gene TRBV11-1 combines with J gene TRBJ2-7; no firm D call. The CDR3 consists of 13 residues. Germline CDR1 reads SGHAT; CDR2 reads FQDESV (reference sequence). V was trimmed by 3 bases and J by 4 bases, leaving 10 bases between them. The CDR3 protein is CASSLSLQYEQYF. CDR3 in DNA: TGTGCCAGCAGCTTGTCTCTCCAATACGAGCAGTACTTC.

The CDR3 protein is CASSTGTGNEQYF. The CDR3 DNA is TGTGCCAGTAGTACCGGGACAGGGAACGAGCAGTACTTC. J is TRBJ2-7 and V is TRBV19; 9 nucleotides agree with TRBD1. V gave up 4 bases and J gave up 5 bases; unmatched junction bases: 3. Looked up from germline, CDR1 is LNHDA and CDR2 is SQIVND (reference sequence). This CDR3 comprises 13 residues.

This chain connects TRBV19 to TRBJ2-7; possibly TRBD1 or TRBD2 for D (7 bases each). V lost 3 bases and J 4 bases, leaving 13 bases between the germline ends. The CDR3 runs to 14 residues. The germline gives CDR1 LNHDA, CDR2 SQIVND (reference sequence). The DNA for the CDR3 is TGTGCCAGTAGTATTGGCAGGGGGGGATACGAGCAGTACTTC. Protein product: CASSIGRGGYEQYF.

The V call is TRBV5-5, the J call TRBJ1-1; 9 nucleotides match TRBD1. The length of the CDR3 is 20 residues. The germline V gene has CDR1 SGHKS and CDR2 YYEKEE (reference sequence). Trimming cost V 3 bases and J 1 base; bases outside gene matches: 19. The CDR3 coding sequence is TGTGCCAGCAGCTCTACGGGACAGGGTCGTTGGGCCCCGGGGAACACTGAAGCTTTCTTT. It codes for CASSSTGQGRWAPGNTEAFF.

This rearrangement joins TRBV6-5 to TRBJ1-6; 8 positions match TRBD1. This CDR3 has 16 amino acids. Germline CDR1 is MNHEY and CDR2 is SVGAGI. V trimming: 2 bases; J trimming: 5 bases; junction bases outside the gene matches: 5. The CDR3 region has the DNA TGTGCCAGCAGTTACCACCAGGGGGCGAATAATTCACCCCTCCACTTT. It specifies CASSYHQGANNSPLHF.